The 25 T cell receptor beta chains listed next were all sequenced from one sample in a study of pediatric ulcerative colitis. This table comes from immunoSEQ multiplex PCR, and its TCRdb copy is limited to in-frame clones, with some not included. The table has under 45,000 clones, roughly 80% seen once; the top ten hold roughly 25%. The source material was blood. These receptors were obtained from a girl aged 5-17 years with moderate ulcerative colitis.

This chain connects TRBV27 to TRBJ2-1; TRBD2 agrees at 11 bases. In germline, CDR1 is MNHEY, CDR2 SMNVEV (reference sequence). After removal of 5 bases from V and 3 bases from J, the junction contained 3 bases not matched to a gene. The CDR3 has 15 residues. The DNA of the CDR3 is TGTGCCAGCAGTATAGCGGGAGGGGTCTACAATGAGCAGTTCTTC. Translating it yields CASSIAGGVYNEQFF.

The gene calls are TRBV6-4 and TRBJ2-6, with D unresolved. Trimming removed 2 bases at V and 0 bases at J, with 2 bases between. The germline CDR1 and CDR2 sequences are MRHNA and SNTAGT. This CDR3 is 14 amino acids long. The CDR3 coding sequence is TGTGCCAGCAGTGACAACTCTGGGGCCAACGTCCTGACTTTC. This encodes CASSDNSGANVLTF.

The chain couples TRBV7-9 to TRBJ2-7; tentative D call: TRBD2 (6 bases). The V gene's germline CDR1 is SEHNR and CDR2 FQNEAQ (reference sequence). The CDR3 has 18 residues. V was clipped by 1 base and J by 0 bases, with 19 bases between them. The CDR3 protein is CASSLVGSGGPTSYEQYF. The CDR3 DNA follows: TGTGCCAGCAGCTTAGTGGGTAGCGGAGGCCCCACCTCCTACGAGCAGTACTTC.

The chain combines TRBV28 with TRBJ2-7, with a weak D call TRBD2 (7 bases). This CDR3 has 13 residues. The V end was cut by 11 bases, the J end by 3 bases, with 17 bases between. Germline CDR1 MDHEN, CDR2 SYDVKM. CDR3 DNA: TGTGCCGTAAGGGCGGGGGCCCTCTACGAGCAGTACTTC. Amino acids: CAVRAGALYEQYF. Supplemented by reference TRBV28 and TRBJ2-7, the full variable domain reads DVKVTQSSRYLVKRTGEKVFLECVQDMDHENMFWYRQDPGLGLRLIYFSYDVKMKEKGDIPEGYSVSREKKERFSLILESASTNQTSMYLCAVRAGALYEQYFGPGTRLTVT.

This chain links TRBV9 with TRBJ2-3; 10 nucleotides match TRBD2. Trimming removed 2 bases from V and 1 base from J; junction bases left unmatched: 4. This CDR3 has 16 residues. The germline V gene has CDR1 SGDLS and CDR2 YYNGEE. CDR3 DNA: TGTGCCAGCAGCGTTGGGACTAGCGAACGCACAGATACGCAGTATTTT. Amino acids: CASSVGTSERTDTQYF.

The CDR3 sequence is CASSESGLSEREQYF. DNA for the CDR3: TGTGCCAGCAGTGAATCGGGCTTGAGCGAACGCGAGCAGTACTTC. The chain combines TRBV25-1 with TRBJ2-7, with D unresolved. Trimming left V 1 base short and J 6 bases short, with 16 bases between. Per the germline V gene, CDR1 is MGHDK and CDR2 is SYGVNS. The length of the CDR3 is 15 residues.

This rearrangement joins TRBV19 to TRBJ2-2; 8 nucleotides align to TRBD1. Losses at the gene ends were 5 bases for V and 1 base for J; bases not matched to a gene: 9. CDR1 and CDR2 from the germline V gene are LNHDA and SQIVND (reference sequence). This CDR3 is built from 17 residues. The CDR3 bases are TGTGCCAGTAGTGATGACAGGGGATCTTTGAACACCGGGGAGCTGTTTTTT. This gives the protein CASSDDRGSLNTGELFF.

The CDR3 loop reads CASSPNHPGRSEDYGYTF. CDR3 coding DNA: TGTGCCAGCAGCCCAAATCATCCGGGCAGATCAGAGGACTATGGCTACACCTTC. The chain carries TRBV7-8 and TRBJ1-2; D gene unclear. The ends were cut back, 5 bases at V and 3 bases at J, with 25 bases in the middle. CDR1 SGHVS and CDR2 FQNEAQ come from the germline V gene. The CDR3 loop spans 18 amino acids. The full variable domain, with the rest looked up from reference TRBV7-8 and TRBJ1-2, is GAGVSQSPRYKVAKRGQDVALRCDPISGHVSLFWYQQALGQGPEFLTYFQNEAQLDKSGLPSDRFFAERPEGSVSTLKIQRTQQEDSAVYLCASSPNHPGRSEDYGYTFGSGTRLTVV.

The V and J genes are TRBV28 and TRBJ2-3; 10 bases fit TRBD2. The germline V gene has CDR1 MDHEN and CDR2 SYDVKM. The CDR3 consists of 17 residues. The V and J ends lost 3 bases and 2 bases, in that order; junction bases with no gene match: 8. The DNA for the CDR3 is TGTGCCAGCAGTTTCGGCCTAGCGGGAGTACTCACAGATACGCAGTATTTT. It encodes CASSFGLAGVLTDTQYF. Filled out from reference TRBV28 and TRBJ2-3, the complete variable domain reads DVKVTQSSRYLVKRTGEKVFLECVQDMDHENMFWYRQDPGLGLRLIYFSYDVKMKEKGDIPEGYSVSREKKERFSLILESASTNQTSMYLCASSFGLAGVLTDTQYFGPGTRLTVL.

The CDR3 sequence is CASRLREADTEAFF. CDR3 coding DNA: TGCGCCAGCAGGCTCAGGGAGGCGGACACTGAAGCTTTCTTT. The chain employs TRBV10-1 and TRBJ1-1; possibly TRBD1 for D (5 bases). Germline values: CDR1 WNHNN, CDR2 SYGVQD (reference sequence). CDR3 size: 14 residues. V was clipped by 6 bases and J by 3 bases, with 14 bases between them.

The chain employs TRBV27 and TRBJ1-2; 8 nucleotides align to TRBD1. The CDR3 is made up of 13 amino acids. V shed 5 bases and J 8 bases; nucleotides not matched to a gene: 7. Germline lookup yields CDR1 MNHEY and CDR2 SMNVEV (reference sequence). The CDR3: CASSPETGVGYTF. The DNA for the CDR3 is TGTGCCAGCAGTCCGGAGACAGGGGTCGGCTACACCTTC.

To note about this clone: Other DNA variants within this sample encode the same CDR3. This chain uses TRBV4-1 with TRBJ2-2; D remains ambiguous. This CDR3 spans 14 amino acids. V was trimmed by 0 bases and J by 8 bases, leaving 10 bases between them. The germline V gene encodes CDR1 MGHRA and CDR2 YSYEKL. Here the CDR3 reads CASSQDRAPGELFF. The CDR3 bases are TGCGCCAGCAGCCAAGACCGGGCGCCGGGGGAGCTGTTTTTT.

This chain joins TRBV9 and TRBJ1-2; D might be TRBD1 (6 bases). Germline V lookup: CDR1 SGDLS, CDR2 YYNGEE. With 4 bases removed from V and 1 base from J, the gap between germline ends came to 20 bases. CDR3 length: 17 amino acids. The CDR3: CASSPSQGNLLNYGYTF. Here the CDR3 DNA reads TGTGCCAGCAGCCCCAGTCAGGGGAACCTACTTAACTATGGCTACACCTTC.

The V call is TRBV5-6, the J call TRBJ1-2; a weak D match, TRBD1 (5 bases). Per germline, CDR1 SGHDT and CDR2 YYEEEE. With 5 bases removed from V and 6 bases from J, the gap between germline ends came to 11 bases. The CDR3 is 12 amino acids. CDR3 loop: CASRRDGDGYTF. The CDR3 DNA reads as TGTGCCAGCAGAAGGGACGGGGATGGCTACACCTTC.

This chain connects TRBV2 to TRBJ2-7; D call uncertain. This CDR3 spans 16 amino acids. Germline V gives CDR1 SNHLY, CDR2 FYNNEI. V was trimmed by 3 bases and J by 6 bases, leaving 21 bases between them. Written as DNA, the CDR3 is TGTGCCAGCAGTGATCGTAGTGGAGTGAAGGGCGTCGAGCAGTACTTC. Translated, it gives CASSDRSGVKGVEQYF.

The chain uses TRBV6-5 and TRBJ1-2; 8 bases align to TRBD1. Germline values: CDR1 MNHEY, CDR2 SVGAGI. The length of the CDR3 is 12 residues. Trimming at V came to 5 bases and at J to 6 bases, leaving 2 bases not matched to a gene. The CDR3 DNA reads TGTGCCAGCAGTAAACAGGGGGATGGCTACACCTTC. Protein: CASSKQGDGYTF.

As regards this clone: Since a far larger clone is one base different, this is likely a read error. V usage is TRBV4-2 and J usage is TRBJ2-3, with 10 nucleotides matching TRBD2. With 0 bases clipped from V and 6 bases from J, the junction kept 6 bases outside the gene matches. The CDR3 covers 16 residues. The germline gives CDR1 LGHNA, CDR2 YNFKEQ. The CDR3 protein is CASSQDPSSGRDTQYF. The DNA for the CDR3 is TGTGCCAGCAGCCAAGATCCGAGTAGCGGGAGGGATACGCAGTATTTT.

This chain uses TRBV4-1 with TRBJ2-7, with D possibly being TRBD2 (5 bases). The germline V gene has CDR1 MGHRA and CDR2 YSYEKL. The CDR3 length is 12 residues. Trimming took off 1 base at V and 7 bases at J, with 8 bases between the two ends. CDR3 sequence (DNA): TGCGCCAGCAGCCAAGTCCGGGGAGAGCAGTACTTC. Translating gives CASSQVRGEQYF.

The chain employs TRBV2 and TRBJ2-4, with TRBD1 matching over 7 bases. The germline gives CDR1 SNHLY, CDR2 FYNNEI. The CDR3 runs 13 residues. Trimming cost V 6 bases and J 1 base; bases outside gene matches: 0. The CDR3 sequence is CASRQGAKNIQYF. DNA for the CDR3: TGTGCCAGCAGACAGGGGGCCAAAAACATTCAGTACTTC.

The chain has TRBV5-8 and TRBJ1-1; 9 bases are a match to TRBD1. Germline V gives CDR1 SGHTS, CDR2 YDEGEE. The CDR3 extends over 16 amino acids. Trimming removed 1 base from V and 4 bases from J; junction bases left unmatched: 8. CDR3: CASSLRQGEIGTEAFF. The DNA of the CDR3 is TGTGCCAGCAGCTTGAGACAGGGGGAGATAGGCACTGAAGCTTTCTTT.

This clone was counted once. The junction does not match germline at one end; this may be a read error. The rearrangement links TRBV5-6 to TRBJ1-4; tentative D call: TRBD1 (5 bases). The germline CDR1 and CDR2 sequences are SGHDT and YYEEEE. The CDR3 is 17 residues long. The CDR3 DNA reads TGTGCCAGCAGGTTGGGGGTGGCCGGACAACGGAATGAAAAACTGTTTTTT. This gives the protein CASRLGVAGQRNEKLFF.

The gene calls are TRBV6-5 and TRBJ1-5, with 8 nucleotides matching TRBD1. After removal of 6 bases from V and 2 bases from J, the junction contained 6 bases not matched to a gene. The CDR3 consists of 15 residues. Germline assignment: CDR1 MNHEY and CDR2 SVGAGI. The CDR3 loop is CASRLTGEGNQPQHF. CDR3 nucleotide sequence: TGTGCCAGCAGACTGACAGGGGAAGGCAATCAGCCCCAGCATTTT.

V gene TRBV9 combines with J gene TRBJ1-4; D is perhaps TRBD1 (6 bases). CDR1 and CDR2 from the germline V gene are SGDLS and YYNGEE. V lost 0 bases to trimming and J lost 8 bases, with 11 bases between them. There are 14 residues in the CDR3. CDR3 sequence (DNA): TGTGCCAGCAGCGTAGAGGGGACAAGGGAAAAACTGTTTTTT. Translated, it gives CASSVEGTREKLFF.

The chain is built from TRBV11-2 and TRBJ1-1, with 9 bases that match TRBD1. The CDR3 has 16 residues. Trimming at V came to 5 bases and at J to 2 bases, leaving 9 bases not matched to a gene. Germline lookup yields CDR1 SGHAT and CDR2 FQNNGV. CDR3 sequence reads: CASSRSWTGANTEAFF. Written as DNA, the CDR3 is TGTGCCAGCAGCCGAAGCTGGACAGGGGCAAACACTGAAGCTTTCTTT.

The chain recombines TRBV30 with TRBJ1-2; no reliable D call. CDR3 length: 14 amino acids. The germline V and J ends were trimmed by 3 bases and 8 bases, with 19 bases remaining between them. Germline V gene data show CDR1 as GTSNPN and CDR2 as SVGIG (reference sequence). CDR3 protein: CAWRLPDLGLGYTF. DNA of the CDR3: TGTGCCTGGAGACTCCCGGACTTGGGTCTGGGCTACACCTTC.